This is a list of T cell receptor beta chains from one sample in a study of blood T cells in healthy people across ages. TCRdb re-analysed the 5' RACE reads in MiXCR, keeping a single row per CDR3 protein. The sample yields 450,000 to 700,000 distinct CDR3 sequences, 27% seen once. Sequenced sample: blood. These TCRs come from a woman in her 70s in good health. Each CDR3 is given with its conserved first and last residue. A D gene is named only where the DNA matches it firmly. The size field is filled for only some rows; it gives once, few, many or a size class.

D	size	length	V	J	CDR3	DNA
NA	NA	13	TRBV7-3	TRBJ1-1	CASAGSLDTEAFF	TGTGCCAGCGCTGGAAGTTTGGACACTGAAGCTTTCTTT
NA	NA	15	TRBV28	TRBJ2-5	CASSLGRKGGETQYF	TGCGCCAGCAGTCTCGGGAGAAAGGGGGGAGAGACCCAGTACTTC
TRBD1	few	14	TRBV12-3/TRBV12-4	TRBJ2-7	CASSFRQGGYEQYF	TGTGCCAGCAGTTTTAGACAGGGGGGCTACGAGCAGTACTTC
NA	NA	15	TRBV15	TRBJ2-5	CATSRDVVSVGTQYF	TGTGCCACCAGCAGAGATGTGGTCTCGGTCGGGACCCAGTACTTC
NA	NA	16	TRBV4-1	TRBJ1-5	CASSQDAKIIHQPQHF	TGCGCCAGCAGCCAAGATGCGAAAATCATTCATCAGCCCCAGCATTTT
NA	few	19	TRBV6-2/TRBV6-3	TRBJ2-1	CASSFSSSYSEGGVHEQFF	TGTGCCAGCAGTTTTAGTTCCTCGTATAGCGAAGGAGGTGTACATGAGCAGTTCTTC
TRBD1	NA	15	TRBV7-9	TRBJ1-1	CASSLRTGPGAEAFF	TGTGCCAGCAGCCTAAGGACAGGCCCTGGGGCTGAAGCTTTCTTT
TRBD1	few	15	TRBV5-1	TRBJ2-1	CASSPGQGHKIEQFF	TGCGCCAGCAGCCCGGGACAGGGGCACAAAATTGAGCAGTTCTTC
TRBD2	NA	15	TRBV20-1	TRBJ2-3	CSAGLAGEFTDTQYF	TGCAGTGCCGGACTAGCGGGAGAGTTCACAGATACGCAGTATTTT
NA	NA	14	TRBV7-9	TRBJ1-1	CASSSDLGSTEAFF	TGTGCCAGCAGCTCCGACCTAGGGAGCACTGAAGCTTTCTTT
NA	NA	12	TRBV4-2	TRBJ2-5	CASSQDVETQYF	TGTGCCAGCAGCCAAGATGTGGAGACCCAGTACTTC
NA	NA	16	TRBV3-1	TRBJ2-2	CASSRGGTGSTGELFF	TGTGCCAGCAGTCGGGGGGGGACAGGGAGCACCGGGGAGCTGTTTTTT
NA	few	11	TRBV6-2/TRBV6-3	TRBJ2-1	CASSYRREQFF	TGTGCCAGCAGTTATCGTAGGGAGCAGTTCTTC
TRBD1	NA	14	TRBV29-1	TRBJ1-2	CSVDMQGANYGYTF	TGCAGCGTTGATATGCAGGGGGCAAACTATGGCTACACCTTC
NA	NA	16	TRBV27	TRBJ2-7	CASSLWRGTGVHEQYF	TGTGCCAGCAGTTTATGGCGGGGGACAGGTGTCCACGAGCAGTACTTC
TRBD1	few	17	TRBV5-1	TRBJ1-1	CASSLDPLGQGNTEAFF	TGCGCCAGCAGCTTGGATCCCCTCGGACAGGGCAACACTGAAGCTTTCTTT
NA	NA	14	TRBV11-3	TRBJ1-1	CASSLEWENTEAFF	TGTGCCAGCAGCTTAGAGTGGGAGAACACTGAAGCTTTCTTT
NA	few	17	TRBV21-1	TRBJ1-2	CASSKARKDRENYGYTF	TGTGCCAGCAGCAAAGCGCGAAAGGACAGGGAAAACTATGGCTACACCTTC
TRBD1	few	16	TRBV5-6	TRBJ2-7	CASSLGPGQGAYEQYF	TGTGCCAGCAGCTTGGGTCCGGGACAGGGAGCCTACGAGCAGTACTTC
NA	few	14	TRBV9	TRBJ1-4	CASSVSATDGKLFF	TGTGCCAGCAGCGTATCGGCGACAGATGGAAAACTGTTTTTT
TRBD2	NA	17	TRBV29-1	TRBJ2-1	CSVDGTSGGPLGDEQFF	TGCAGCGTTGATGGGACTAGCGGGGGACCGTTGGGGGATGAGCAGTTCTTC
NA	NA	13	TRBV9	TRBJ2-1	CASSTQSGDEQFF	TGTGCCAGCTCGACTCAATCGGGGGATGAGCAGTTCTTC
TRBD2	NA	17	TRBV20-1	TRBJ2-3	CSASERLAGGPIDTQYF	TGCAGTGCTAGTGAGAGACTAGCGGGGGGACCTATTGATACGCAGTATTTT
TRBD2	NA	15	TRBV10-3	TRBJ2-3	CAISGLAGSTDTQYF	TGTGCCATCAGTGGACTAGCGGGGAGCACAGATACGCAGTATTTT
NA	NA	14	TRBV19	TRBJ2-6	CASIDLSGANVLTF	TGTGCCAGCATCGATCTCTCTGGGGCCAACGTCCTGACTTTC
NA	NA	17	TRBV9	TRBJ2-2	CASSQLPPGGGSGELFF	TGTGCCAGCAGCCAATTACCTCCCGGAGGGGGAAGCGGGGAGCTGTTTTTT
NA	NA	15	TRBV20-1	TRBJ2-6	CSAVDSRSGANVLTF	TGCAGTGCCGTCGACAGCCGCTCTGGGGCCAACGTCCTGACTTTC
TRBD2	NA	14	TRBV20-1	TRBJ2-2	CSARKRGNTGELFF	TGCAGTGCTAGAAAGCGGGGGAACACCGGGGAGCTGTTTTTT
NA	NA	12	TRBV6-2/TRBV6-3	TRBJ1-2	CASSPSDISYTF	TGTGCCAGCAGCCCCTCGGACATCTCCTACACCTTC
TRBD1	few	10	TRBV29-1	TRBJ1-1	CSVDRGKAFF	TGCAGCGTCGACAGGGGTAAAGCTTTCTTT
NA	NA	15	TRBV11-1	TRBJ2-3	CASSLGGDRTDTQYF	TGTGCCAGCAGCTTAGGCGGGGACCGCACAGATACGCAGTATTTT
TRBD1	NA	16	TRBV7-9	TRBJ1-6	CASSENPGQSYSPLHF	TGTGCCAGCAGCGAGAACCCGGGACAGTCCTATTCACCCCTCCACTTT
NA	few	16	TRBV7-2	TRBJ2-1	CASSLVLGVTGNEQFF	TGTGCCAGCAGCTTAGTATTGGGGGTTACGGGAAATGAGCAGTTCTTC
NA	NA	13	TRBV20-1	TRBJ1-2	CSARDRTVYGYTF	TGCAGTGCTAGAGATCGAACAGTCTATGGCTACACCTTC
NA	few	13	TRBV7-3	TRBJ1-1	CASSNRDNTEAFF	TGTGCCAGCAGCAACCGGGACAACACTGAAGCTTTCTTT
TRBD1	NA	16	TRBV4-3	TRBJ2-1	CASSRTHRDSDNEQFF	TGCGCCAGCAGCCGCACGCACCGGGACAGTGACAATGAGCAGTTCTTC
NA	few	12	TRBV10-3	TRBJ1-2	CAISQDSYGYTF	TGTGCCATCAGCCAAGACAGCTATGGCTACACCTTC
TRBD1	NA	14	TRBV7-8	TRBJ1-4	CASSPGTGTEKLFF	TGTGCCAGCAGCCCCGGGACAGGGACTGAAAAACTGTTTTTT
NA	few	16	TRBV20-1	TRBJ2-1	CSAILATAASYNEQFF	TGCAGTGCTATTTTGGCCACCGCGGCTTCCTACAATGAGCAGTTCTTC
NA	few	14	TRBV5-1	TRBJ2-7	CASSPVGPTYEQYF	TGCGCCAGCAGCCCCGTGGGGCCGACCTACGAGCAGTACTTC
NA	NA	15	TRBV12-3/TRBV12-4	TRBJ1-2	CASSLSLDGPGGYTF	TGTGCCAGCAGTTTATCCCTCGACGGACCTGGCGGCTACACCTTC